This T cell receptor (beta chain) was captured by sequencing in a study of cytomegalovirus exposure and HLA in healthy donors. At the level of the study: Among the roughly 400 donors who were genotyped, roughly 85% fell in the genetic ancestry cluster that is associated with self-reported Caucasian donors. Study results and caveats: CMV serostatus alone was available as immune exposure information. Overall, around 150 TCR beta chains were annotated as cytomegalovirus-associated. Later analysis associated a missense DCLRE1C variant with TCR beta V- and J-gene trimming.

PCR used 60 Vbeta primers and 13 Jbeta primers. This table comes from immunoSEQ multiplex PCR, and its TCRdb copy is limited to in-frame clones, with some not included. The sample records 100,000 to 120,000 clones, around 15% being singletons. As regards this clone: What it recognizes is unknown.

The CDR3 sequence is 15 residues long. The sequenced material came from PBMCs. The receptor's source is a female donor in good health and CMV-seronegative. This chain joins TRBV21-1 and TRBJ1-1. TRBV21-1 is noted as a pseudogene. DNA of the CDR3: TGTGCCAGCAGCCCAAGCCCAAGAAAGAACACTGAAGCTTTCTTT. Protein sequence: CASSPSPRKNTEAFF.